What follows are 9 T cell receptor beta chains derived from one specimen sequenced in a study of blood T cell repertoires in COVID-19. Sequencing used immunoSEQ multiplex PCR; TCRdb keeps in-frame clones, though not all of them. The profile shows approximately 280,000 clones, around 87% of them singletons. Sequenced input: peripheral blood. Receptors originate from a woman aged 25 to 39 who had recovered from COVID-19.

This clone has a handful of counts. The chain carries TRBV5-1 and TRBJ2-1, with 11 bases identical to TRBD2. The CDR3 contains 16 residues. From germline, CDR1 is SGHRS and CDR2 YFSETQ. V lost 6 bases to trimming and J lost 8 bases; unmatched junction nucleotides: 13. DNA of the CDR3: TGCGCCAGCAAACGGGGGGTACTAGCGGGAGTAGATGAGCAGTTCTTC. It yields the protein CASKRGVLAGVDEQFF. The whole variable domain, filled in from reference TRBV5-1 and TRBJ2-1, reads KAGVTQTPRYLIKTRGQQVTLSCSPISGHRSVSWYQQTPGQGLQFLFEYFSETQRNKGNFPGRFSGRQFSNSRSEMNVSTLELGDSALYLCASKRGVLAGVDEQFFGPGTRLTVL.

This chain links TRBV15 with TRBJ1-5; D gene uncertain. This CDR3 region has 14 residues. Per germline, CDR1 LNHNV and CDR2 YYDKDF (reference sequence). The V and J ends lost 4 bases and 11 bases respectively, with 18 bases between them. The CDR3 sequence: CATSTGTPLKSQHF. CDR3 nucleotide sequence: TGTGCCACCAGCACAGGCACACCTCTTAAGTCCCAGCATTTT.

The CDR3 bases are TGTGCCAGCAGCCCGCCGGGACTAGCGGGAGATACGCAGTATTTT. It translates to CASSPPGLAGDTQYF. This sequence joins TRBV5-4 and TRBJ2-3, with 12 bases aligning to TRBD2. This CDR3 region has 15 residues. V trimming: 4 bases; J trimming: 5 bases; junction bases outside the gene matches: 5. The germline CDR1 and CDR2 sequences are SGHNT and YYREEE (reference sequence).

This clone was detected only a few times. The CDR3 coding sequence is TGTGCCAGCCCAATGTGCGGGAGGGTCACAGATACGCAGTATTTT. Translated: CASPMCGRVTDTQYF. The chain carries TRBV27 and TRBJ2-3, with 9 bases identical to TRBD2. This CDR3 comprises 15 residues. Germline values: CDR1 MNHEY, CDR2 SMNVEV (reference sequence). Trimming removed 8 bases from V and 2 bases from J; junction bases left unmatched: 8.

The chain employs TRBV29-1 and TRBJ2-1, with 10 bases matching TRBD2. This CDR3 is built from 14 residues. Losses at the gene ends were 4 bases for V and 4 bases for J; bases not matched to a gene: 4. Germline CDR1 SQVTM, CDR2 ANQGSEA. CDR3 loop: CSVARTSGYNEQFF. The CDR3 nucleotides are TGCAGCGTTGCTCGGACTAGCGGTTACAATGAGCAGTTCTTC.

The rearrangement links TRBV30 to TRBJ1-5; D remains ambiguous. The CDR3 consists of 13 residues. The germline CDR1 and CDR2 sequences are GTSNPN and SVGIG (reference sequence). The V and J ends lost 5 bases and 6 bases respectively, with 14 bases between them. The CDR3 nucleotides read TGTGCCTGGTCCCTCGGCGGAATTCAGCCCCAGCATTTT. It translates to CAWSLGGIQPQHF.

This chain uses TRBV6-5 with TRBJ1-2; the D is unclear. Per the germline V gene, CDR1 is MNHEY and CDR2 is SVGAGI. This CDR3 is 15 amino acids long. The V gene lost 11 bases and the J gene lost 0 bases, with 19 bases spanning the gap. The CDR3 DNA sequence: TGTGCCTCCACGACCTGGCAGGCAGCTAACTATGGCTACACCTTC. Its translation is CASTTWQAANYGYTF.

This chain links TRBV28 with TRBJ1-1, with 12 bases lining up with TRBD1. This CDR3 comprises 15 residues. CDR1 is MDHEN and CDR2 is SYDVKM in the germline V gene. J lost 6 bases, V lost 2 bases, and 4 bases had no gene match. CDR3 sequence: CASSLPGQGAAEAFF. Here the CDR3 DNA reads TGTGCCAGCAGTTTACCGGGACAGGGGGCCGCTGAAGCTTTCTTT. Variable domain in full (rest from reference TRBV28 and TRBJ1-1): DVKVTQSSRYLVKRTGEKVFLECVQDMDHENMFWYRQDPGLGLRLIYFSYDVKMKEKGDIPEGYSVSREKKERFSLILESASTNQTSMYLCASSLPGQGAAEAFFGQGTRLTVV.

The rearrangement joins TRBV5-6 to TRBJ1-1, with a tentative D call TRBD1 (5 bases). Looked up from germline, CDR1 is SGHDT and CDR2 is YYEEEE. The V end lost 5 bases, the J end lost 4 bases, and 30 bases lay between the germline ends. The CDR3 totals 19 residues. CDR3 DNA sequence: TGTGCCAGCAGTCAGCGACGGACGGGACTCCATAACGGGGGCACTGAAGCTTTCTTT. Translating it yields CASSQRRTGLHNGGTEAFF.